The rows below give T cell receptor beta chains drawn from one sample of a study of PD-L1 blockade in urothelial cancer. TCRdb's copy holds only in-frame clones and misses some; the assay was immunoSEQ multiplex PCR. The table lists fewer than 60,000 clones, 84% of them singletons. This specimen consisted of PBMCs, obtained around atezolizumab (anti-PD-L1) treatment. The source is a man over 45 with urothelial cancer. The CDR3 runs from the conserved cysteine through the conserved F or W. The D gene is left open where the match is weak. Some rows have no size entry. The others give once, few or many, or a class for an expanded clone.

>TRBJ2-7|TRBV19|.|.
TGTGCCAGTAGTATAGAATACAGTTACGAGCAGTACTTC
CASSIEYSYEQYF
>TRBJ2-7|TRBV10-2|TRBD1|.
TGCGCCAGCTACGGGACAGGAGGTGGCTACGAGCAGTACTTC
CASYGTGGGYEQYF
>TRBJ2-2|TRBV7-9|.|few
TGTGCCAGCAGCTCGTCGGCGAACACCGGGGAGCTGTTTTTT
CASSSSANTGELFF
>TRBJ2-1|TRBV7-2|TRBD2|few
TGTGCCAGCAGCCGTACTAGCGTAACCTACAATGAGCAGTTCTTC
CASSRTSVTYNEQFF
>TRBJ2-5|TRBV19|TRBD1|.
TGTGCCAGTAGTCCAGGACAGGGGGCCGAGACCCAGTACTTC
CASSPGQGAETQYF
>TRBJ1-1|TRBV29-1|.|.
TGCAGCGTTGAAGCAGGGTTGAACACTGAAGCTTTCTTT
CSVEAGLNTEAFF
>TRBJ2-7|TRBV18|TRBD2|.
TGTGCCAGCTCCCCGGGGACTAACTCCTACGAGCAGTACTTC
CASSPGTNSYEQYF
>TRBJ2-5|TRBV4-3|.|.
TGCGCCAGCAGCCGAAGAGGGACGGGGGGCTTCCAAGAGACCCAGTACTTC
CASSRRGTGGFQETQYF
>TRBJ2-3|TRBV5-6|.|.
TGTGCCAGCAGCTTGGCCAGACTGCGGGGCAGCACAGATACGCAGTATTTT
CASSLARLRGSTDTQYF
>TRBJ1-1|TRBV19|TRBD1|.
TGTGCCAGTAGTGGGACAGGGTTGAACACTGAAGCTTTCTTT
CASSGTGLNTEAFF
>TRBJ2-3|TRBV10-3|.|.
TGTGCCATCACTGGGGACTCACATACGCAGTATTTT
CAITGDSHTQYF
>TRBJ1-1|TRBV2|.|.
TGTGCCAGCAGTGAAGGGAGGGGGGGGCGAGCTTTCTTT
CASSEGRGGRAFF
>TRBJ2-7|TRBV29-1|TRBD1|.
TGCAGCGTTGAGGGGCCCCGCGGTGGGCAGGGGGCGCGAGAGCAGTACTTC
CSVEGPRGGQGAREQYF
>TRBJ1-2|TRBV11-2|.|.
TGTGCCAGCAGCTTGCCGGGACTGCCCTACAGAGGCTACACCTTC
CASSLPGLPYRGYTF
>TRBJ2-1|TRBV28|TRBD1|.
TGTGCCAGCAGTTACCCCGGGACAGGGGGCAATGAGCAGTTCTTC
CASSYPGTGGNEQFF
>TRBJ2-1|TRBV7-2|TRBD2|.
TGTGCCAGCACCCTAACTAGCGCAGGGTACAATGAGCAGTTCTTC
CASTLTSAGYNEQFF
>TRBJ2-3|TRBV5-1|TRBD1|.
TGCGCCAGCAGCTCGAGACAGGGTCCCACAGATACGCAGTATTTT
CASSSRQGPTDTQYF
>TRBJ1-1|TRBV18|.|few
TGTGCCAGCTCACTTGGCGGGGACACTGAAGCTTTCTTT
CASSLGGDTEAFF
>TRBJ2-2|TRBV5-8|TRBD1|.
TGTGCCAGCAGCCTGGGACAGGGCAGCACCGGGGAGCTGTTTTTT
CASSLGQGSTGELFF
>TRBJ2-5|TRBV6-1|.|.
TGTGCCAGCAGCACCAGTAGGGGGTACGGAGAGACCCAGTACTTC
CASSTSRGYGETQYF
>TRBJ2-3|TRBV9|TRBD1|.
TGTGCCAGCAGTCGAACAGGGGGCGACACAGATACGCAGTATTTT
CASSRTGGDTDTQYF
>TRBJ2-7|TRBV27|.|.
TGTGCCAGCAGTTTATCTCCCGGGACACTCAACCCCTACGAGCAGTACTTC
CASSLSPGTLNPYEQYF
>TRBJ2-1|TRBV27|.|.
TGTGCCAGCAGCCGGCGGGCGCGGTACAATGAGCAGTTCTTC
CASSRRARYNEQFF
>TRBJ2-1|TRBV11-3|TRBD1|.
TGTGCCAGCAGCTTTAACGCAGGGGGACGTACAACGCGCAATGAGCAGTTCTTC
CASSFNAGGRTTRNEQFF
>TRBJ1-3|TRBV19|TRBD1|.
TGTGCCAGTAGTCCAACGGGACAGGGCTCTGGAAACACCATATATTTT
CASSPTGQGSGNTIYF
>TRBJ2-7|TRBV19|TRBD2|.
TGTGCCAGTAGTATTTTGGCGGGAGGGGTCGCTTACGAGCAGTACTTC
CASSILAGGVAYEQYF